This T cell receptor beta chain is from a study of T-cell memory formation after mild COVID-19. Study-level background: Largely, the TCR clusters proved donor specific. Study results and caveats: Shrinking CD4+ clones were chiefly CM and EM; CD8+ ones were chiefly EMRA. Contracting clones from day 15 to 85 showed balanced CD4/CD8; later expanders favored CD4+.

TCRdb re-called the 5' RACE reads with MiXCR, one entry per CDR3 protein. The table lists about 350,000 distinct CDR3 sequences, approximately 15% of them singletons. V was pared by 2 bases and J by 0 bases, with 19 bases between. This CDR3 is 18 amino acids long. The germline CDR1 and CDR2 sequences are SNHLY and FYNNEI. Note on this clonotype: Its antigen is not identified.

This receptor was taken from a young man who had mild COVID-19 (a few samples of this study predate the infection). Cell type and time point are not known. This sequence joins TRBV2 and TRBJ1-1; D perhaps matches TRBD1 (6 bases). Sequenced input: PBMCs or a T cell subset sorted from them (not recorded which). This CDR3 is CASSEMRLNRAMNTEAFF. CDR3 bases: TGTGCCAGCAGTGAAATGAGGCTTAACAGGGCCATGAACACTGAAGCTTTCTTT.